Listed below are T cell receptor beta chains from one sample, sequenced in a study of shared clonotypes between healthy human individuals. The assay was immunoSEQ multiplex PCR, and TCRdb's table has in-frame clones only and misses some. This table holds nearly 600,000 clones, nearly 97% found once. The sequenced sample was naive CD8+ T cells sorted from blood. The receptors were gathered from a woman in her twenties or thirties in good health. The CDR3 runs from the conserved cysteine through the conserved F or W. A D gene is named only where the DNA matches it firmly. The size entry is marked missing in some rows and otherwise reads once, few, many or a size class.

>TRBJ1-5|TRBV5-5|NA|few|13
TGTGCCAGCAGCTTGGACCGCAATCAGCCCCAGCATTTT
CASSLDRNQPQHF
>TRBJ1-4|TRBV4-1|NA|NA|17
TGCGCCAGCAGCCAAGATGGGGCCGCAGAGTTTAATGAAAAACTGTTTTTT
CASSQDGAAEFNEKLFF
>TRBJ2-1|TRBV4-1|NA|NA|13
TGCGCCAGCAGCCAAGCGGGCAGGGATGAGCAGTTCTTC
CASSQAGRDEQFF
>TRBJ2-2|TRBV4-1|NA|NA|15
TGCGCCAGCAGCCAAGAGGCACAGGGAGCCGGGGAGCTGTTTTTT
CASSQEAQGAGELFF
>TRBJ2-3|TRBV5-4|NA|NA|15
TGTGCCAGCAGCCCCCGGGACACCTCCACAGATACGCAGTATTTT
CASSPRDTSTDTQYF
>TRBJ2-7|TRBV5-6|TRBD1|NA|13
TGTGCCAGCAGCCCGGACAGGGGTTACGAGCAGTACTTC
CASSPDRGYEQYF
>TRBJ2-7|TRBV28|TRBD2|NA|16
TGTGCCAGCAGTTTACCTAGCGGCGTTAGCTCCTACGAGCAGTACTTC
CASSLPSGVSSYEQYF
>TRBJ1-2|TRBV6-1|NA|NA|14
TGTGCCAGCAGTGAAGGGGGGGCCCTCTATGGCTACACCTTC
CASSEGGALYGYTF
>TRBJ1-1|TRBV6-1|NA|NA|13
TGTGCCAGCGAGGGGGGGGTAACCACTGAAGCTTTCTTT
CASEGGVTTEAFF
>TRBJ1-1|TRBV5-4|NA|NA|14
TGTGCCAGCAGCTTTGTGTGGGAGAACACTGAAGCTTTCTTT
CASSFVWENTEAFF
>TRBJ2-7|TRBV5-1|NA|NA|15
TGCGCCAGCAGCTTGTTGGTTGGGAGTTCGTACGAGCAGTACTTC
CASSLLVGSSYEQYF
>TRBJ2-3|TRBV28|NA|once|17
TGTGCCAGCAGTACCCCCAAGGTCAAGGGAAGCACAGATACGCAGTATTTT
CASSTPKVKGSTDTQYF
>TRBJ2-5|TRBV29-1|NA|NA|13
TGCAGCGTTAGCACAGGGTTAGGGGAGACCCAGTACTTC
CSVSTGLGETQYF
>TRBJ2-7|TRBV28|NA|NA|15
TGTGCCAGCAGTTACGACTACCTGAGCTCCTACGAGCAGTACTTC
CASSYDYLSSYEQYF
>TRBJ1-1|TRBV2|TRBD1|NA|15
TGTGCCATCGACCGGGACAGCCTACCGAACACTGAAGCTTTCTTT
CAIDRDSLPNTEAFF
>TRBJ1-5|TRBV27|NA|NA|16
TGTGCCAGCAGTTTATCTGTCGTAGGTAGCAATCAGCCCCAGCATTTT
CASSLSVVGSNQPQHF
>TRBJ2-3|TRBV27|NA|NA|17
TGTGCCAGCAGATTTAACTACCAGGGCCTCGGCACAGATACGCAGTATTTT
CASRFNYQGLGTDTQYF
>TRBJ2-7|TRBV5-1|NA|NA|14
TGCGCCAGCAGCTTGGATGGACCCTCCTACGAGCAGTACTTC
CASSLDGPSYEQYF
>TRBJ1-3|TRBV4-2|NA|NA|16
TGTGCCAGCAGCCAAGGATCAGGGGCGGAAGGAAACACCATATATTTT
CASSQGSGAEGNTIYF
>TRBJ2-7|TRBV6-1|NA|NA|15
TGTGCCAGCAGGGAAACGGGCCTGGGTTACTACGAGCAGTACTTC
CASRETGLGYYEQYF
>TRBJ1-1|TRBV29-1|TRBD1|NA|11
TGCAGCGCCGCCGGGACAGGTGAAGCTTTCTTT
CSAAGTGEAFF
>TRBJ2-3|TRBV27|TRBD1|NA|16
TGTGCCAGCAGTTTATCGGACAGGCCCAGCACAGATACGCAGTATTTT
CASSLSDRPSTDTQYF
>TRBJ1-1|TRBV28|TRBD1|NA|16
TGTGCCAGCAGCCTGCCGGGACAGGGAATGAACACTGAAGCTTTCTTT
CASSLPGQGMNTEAFF
>TRBJ1-1|TRBV5-1|NA|NA|14
TGCGCCAGCAGCTTGGGGACAGCCGGCACTGAAGCTTTCTTT
CASSLGTAGTEAFF
>TRBJ1-2|TRBV28|NA|NA|18
TGTGCCAGCAGAAACTTTTTTGGGTTGGGGGCCAGGTCCTATGGCTACACCTTC
CASRNFFGLGARSYGYTF
>TRBJ2-7|TRBV5-6|TRBD1|NA|15
TGTGCCAGCAGCTGGGGGACAGGAGCCTCCTACGAGCAGTACTTC
CASSWGTGASYEQYF
>TRBJ2-7|TRBV19|TRBD1|NA|12
TGTGCCAGTAGCGGGACAGTCTACGAGCAGTACTTC
CASSGTVYEQYF
>TRBJ1-5|TRBV19|TRBD1|NA|14
TGTGCCAGTAGTATGGACAGGGGGGATCAGCCCCAGCATTTT
CASSMDRGDQPQHF
>TRBJ2-7|TRBV28|TRBD1|NA|13
TGTGCCAGCACAGCAGGGGGTGTCTACGAGCAGTACTTC
CASTAGGVYEQYF
>TRBJ1-1|TRBV7-9|NA|NA|11
TGTGCCAGCAGTAGTAGCACTGAAGCTTTCTTT
CASSSSTEAFF
>TRBJ2-4|TRBV7-9|NA|NA|16
TGTGCCAGCAGCTTAGGGCAGGGGCAATTAAAAAACATTCAGTACTTC
CASSLGQGQLKNIQYF
>TRBJ1-4|TRBV7-9|NA|few|13
TGTGCCAGCAGCCCACCCCTAGGGGAAAAACTGTTTTTT
CASSPPLGEKLFF
>TRBJ2-1|TRBV7-6|TRBD2|once|14
TGTGCCAGCAGCTTTCTAGCGGGAGATCAAGAACAGTTCTTC
CASSFLAGDQEQFF
>TRBJ2-1|TRBV7-9|TRBD2|NA|15
TGTGCCAGCAGCTTGGGGACTAGCCCCTACAATGAGCAGTTCTTC
CASSLGTSPYNEQFF
>TRBJ2-3|TRBV2|NA|NA|13
TGTGCCAGCAGATCAGGGATGTCAGATACGCAGTATTTT
CASRSGMSDTQYF
>TRBJ2-1|TRBV2|NA|NA|13
TGTGCCAGCAGTGATTCGAGCCACAATGAGCAGTTCTTC
CASSDSSHNEQFF
>TRBJ1-1|TRBV7-9|NA|NA|11
TGTGCCAGCAGCACCAACACTGAAGCTTTCTTT
CASSTNTEAFF
>TRBJ2-5|TRBV29-1|NA|few|15
TGCAGCGGAGTCGGCTTCGGGACCCTCCAAGAGACCCAGTACTTC
CSGVGFGTLQETQYF
>TRBJ2-7|TRBV28|TRBD2|NA|13
TGTGCCAGCAGAGAAGCGGGAGAGGGGGAGCAGTACTTC
CASREAGEGEQYF
>TRBJ2-6|TRBV6-5|NA|NA|15
TGTGCCAGCAGCCCCGGGCAGGGTTGGGCCAACGTCCTGACTTTC
CASSPGQGWANVLTF